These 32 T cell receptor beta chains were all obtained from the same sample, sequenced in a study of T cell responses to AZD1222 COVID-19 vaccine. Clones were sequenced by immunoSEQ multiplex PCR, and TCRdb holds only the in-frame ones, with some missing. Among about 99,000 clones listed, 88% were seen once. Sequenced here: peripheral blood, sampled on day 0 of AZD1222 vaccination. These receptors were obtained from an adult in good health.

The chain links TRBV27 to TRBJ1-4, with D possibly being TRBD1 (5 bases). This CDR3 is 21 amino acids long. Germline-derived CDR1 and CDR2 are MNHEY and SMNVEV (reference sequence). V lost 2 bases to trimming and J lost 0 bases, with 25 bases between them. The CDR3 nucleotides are TGTGCCAGCAGTTTAAACTACCGGTCGGCAGGGAACCCTGCAACTAATGAAAAACTGTTTTTT. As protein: CASSLNYRSAGNPATNEKLFF. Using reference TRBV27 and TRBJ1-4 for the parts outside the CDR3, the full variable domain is EAQVTQNPRYLITVTGKKLTVTCSQNMNHEYMSWYRQDPGLGLRQIYYSMNVEVTDKGDVPEGYKVSRKEKRNFPLILESPSPNQTSLYFCASSLNYRSAGNPATNEKLFFGSGTQLSVL.

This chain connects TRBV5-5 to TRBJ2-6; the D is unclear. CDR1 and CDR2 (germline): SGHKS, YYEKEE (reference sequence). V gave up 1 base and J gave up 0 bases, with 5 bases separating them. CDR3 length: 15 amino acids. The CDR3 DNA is TGTGCCAGCAGCTTGCGGACCTCTGGGGCCAACGTCCTGACTTTC. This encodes CASSLRTSGANVLTF.

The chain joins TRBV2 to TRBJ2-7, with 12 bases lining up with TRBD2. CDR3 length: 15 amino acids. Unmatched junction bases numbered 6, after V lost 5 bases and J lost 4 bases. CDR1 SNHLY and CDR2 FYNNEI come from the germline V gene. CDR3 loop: CASSRLAGGGYEQYF. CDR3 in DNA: TGTGCCAGCAGTCGTCTAGCGGGAGGGGGGTACGAGCAGTACTTC. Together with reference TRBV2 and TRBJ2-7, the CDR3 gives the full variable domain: EPEVTQTPSHQVTQMGQEVILRCVPISNHLYFYWYRQILGQKVEFLVSFYNNEISEKSEIFDDQFSVERPDGSNFTLKIRSTKLEDSAMYFCASSRLAGGGYEQYFGPGTRLTVT.

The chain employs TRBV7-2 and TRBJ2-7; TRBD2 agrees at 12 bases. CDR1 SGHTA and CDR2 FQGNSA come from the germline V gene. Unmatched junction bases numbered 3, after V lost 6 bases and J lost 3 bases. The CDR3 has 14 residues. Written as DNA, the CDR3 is TGTGCCAGCAGGCTGACTAGCGGGAGCTACGAGCAGTACTTC. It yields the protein CASRLTSGSYEQYF.

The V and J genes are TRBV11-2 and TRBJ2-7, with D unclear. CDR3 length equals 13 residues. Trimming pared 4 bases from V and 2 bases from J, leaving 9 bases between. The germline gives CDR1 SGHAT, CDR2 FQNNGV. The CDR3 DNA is TGTGCCAGCAGCTACTCCGCCGCCTACGAGCAGTACTTC. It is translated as CASSYSAAYEQYF. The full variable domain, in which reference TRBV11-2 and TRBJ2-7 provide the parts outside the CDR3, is EAGVAQSPRYKIIEKRQSVAFWCNPISGHATLYWYQQILGQGPKLLIQFQNNGVVDDSQLPKDRFSAERLKGVDSTLKIQPAKLEDSAVYLCASSYSAAYEQYFGPGTRLTVT.

The CDR3 sequence: CAWSKGTASSYNSPLHF. CDR3 coding DNA: TGTGCCTGGAGTAAAGGCACAGCTAGCTCCTATAATTCACCCCTCCACTTT. The V and J genes are TRBV30 and TRBJ1-6; no definite D call. The CDR3 is 17 amino acids. V lost 2 bases and J lost 0, with 14 bases in between. Germline loops: CDR1 GTSNPN, CDR2 SVGIG (reference sequence).

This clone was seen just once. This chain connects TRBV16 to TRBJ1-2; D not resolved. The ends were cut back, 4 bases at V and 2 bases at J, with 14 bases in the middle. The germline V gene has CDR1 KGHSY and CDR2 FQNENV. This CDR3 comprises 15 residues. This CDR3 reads CASSRGSFINYGYTF. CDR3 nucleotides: TGTGCCAGCAGCCGGGGAAGCTTCATCAACTATGGCTACACCTTC.

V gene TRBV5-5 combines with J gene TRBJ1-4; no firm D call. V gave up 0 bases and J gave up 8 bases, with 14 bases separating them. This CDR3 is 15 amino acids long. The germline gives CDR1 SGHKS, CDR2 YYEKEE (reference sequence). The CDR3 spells CASSLASVKIEKLFF. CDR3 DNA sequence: TGTGCCAGCAGCTTGGCTTCAGTGAAAATCGAAAAACTGTTTTTT.

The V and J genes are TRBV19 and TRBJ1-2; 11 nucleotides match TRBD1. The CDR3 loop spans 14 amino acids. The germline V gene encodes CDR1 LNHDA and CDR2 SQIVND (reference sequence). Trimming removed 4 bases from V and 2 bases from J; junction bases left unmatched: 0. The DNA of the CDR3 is TGTGCCAGTAGTAGGGACAGGGGGAACTATGGCTACACCTTC. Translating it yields CASSRDRGNYGYTF.

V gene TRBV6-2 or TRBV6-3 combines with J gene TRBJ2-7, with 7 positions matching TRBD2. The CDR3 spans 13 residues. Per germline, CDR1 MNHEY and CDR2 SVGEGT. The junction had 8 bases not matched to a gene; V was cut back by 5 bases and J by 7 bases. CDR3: CASSNSGYGEQYF. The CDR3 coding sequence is TGTGCCAGCAGTAATAGCGGGTATGGGGAGCAGTACTTC.

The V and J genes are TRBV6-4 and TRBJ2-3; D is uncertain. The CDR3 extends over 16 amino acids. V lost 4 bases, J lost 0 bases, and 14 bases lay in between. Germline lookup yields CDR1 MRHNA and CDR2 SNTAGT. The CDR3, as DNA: TGTGCCAGCAGTGGGACGCTCACGGGCAGCACAGATACGCAGTATTTT. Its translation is CASSGTLTGSTDTQYF.

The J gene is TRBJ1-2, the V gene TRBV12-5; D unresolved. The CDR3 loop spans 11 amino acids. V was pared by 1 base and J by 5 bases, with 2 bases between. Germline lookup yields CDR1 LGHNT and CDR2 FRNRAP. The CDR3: CASGLGYGYTF. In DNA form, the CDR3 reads TGTGCTAGTGGTTTGGGTTATGGCTACACCTTC.

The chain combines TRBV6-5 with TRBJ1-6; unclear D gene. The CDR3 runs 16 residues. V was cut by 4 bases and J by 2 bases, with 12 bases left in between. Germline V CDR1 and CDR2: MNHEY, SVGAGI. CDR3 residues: CASSSRTSTYNSPLHF. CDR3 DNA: TGTGCCAGCAGTTCTAGAACAAGCACCTATAATTCACCCCTCCACTTT.

The CDR3 is CASSSGQHSNQPQHF. CDR3 sequence (DNA): TGTGCCAGCAGTTCGGGACAGCATAGCAATCAGCCCCAGCATTTT. The chain has TRBV28 and TRBJ1-5, with 7 bases fitting TRBD1. The trim removed 4 bases at V and 0 bases at J, leaving 3 bases unmatched. Germline-derived CDR1 and CDR2 are MDHEN and SYDVKM. CDR3 length equals 15 residues.

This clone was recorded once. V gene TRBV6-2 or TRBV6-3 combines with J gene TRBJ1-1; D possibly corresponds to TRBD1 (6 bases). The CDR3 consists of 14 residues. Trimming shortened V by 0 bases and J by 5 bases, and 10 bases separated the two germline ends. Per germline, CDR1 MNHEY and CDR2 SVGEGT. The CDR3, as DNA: TGTGCCAGCAGTTACTCAGGGGGAGGAACTGAAGCTTTCTTT. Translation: CASSYSGGGTEAFF.

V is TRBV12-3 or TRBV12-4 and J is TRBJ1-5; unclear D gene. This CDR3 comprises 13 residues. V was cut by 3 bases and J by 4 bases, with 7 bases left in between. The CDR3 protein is CASSFSRNQPQHF. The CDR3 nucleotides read TGTGCCAGCAGTTTTAGCAGGAATCAGCCCCAGCATTTT.

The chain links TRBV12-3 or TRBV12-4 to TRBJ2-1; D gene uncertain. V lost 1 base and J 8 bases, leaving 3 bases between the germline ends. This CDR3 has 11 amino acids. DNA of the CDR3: TGTGCCAGCAGTTTAGTCTATGAGCAGTTCTTC. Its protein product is CASSLVYEQFF.

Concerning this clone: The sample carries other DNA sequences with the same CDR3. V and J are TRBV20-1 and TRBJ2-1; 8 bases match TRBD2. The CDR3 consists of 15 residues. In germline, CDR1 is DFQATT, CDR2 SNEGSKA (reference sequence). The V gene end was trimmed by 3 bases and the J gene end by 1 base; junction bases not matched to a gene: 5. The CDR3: CSASASGRSYNEQFF. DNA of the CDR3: TGCAGTGCTAGTGCCAGCGGGAGATCCTACAATGAGCAGTTCTTC.

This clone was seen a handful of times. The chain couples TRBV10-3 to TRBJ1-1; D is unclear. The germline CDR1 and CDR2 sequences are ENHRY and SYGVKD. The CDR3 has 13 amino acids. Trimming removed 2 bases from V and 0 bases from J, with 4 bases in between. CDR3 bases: TGTGCCATCAGTGAGGCCTTGAACACTGAAGCTTTCTTT. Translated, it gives CAISEALNTEAFF.

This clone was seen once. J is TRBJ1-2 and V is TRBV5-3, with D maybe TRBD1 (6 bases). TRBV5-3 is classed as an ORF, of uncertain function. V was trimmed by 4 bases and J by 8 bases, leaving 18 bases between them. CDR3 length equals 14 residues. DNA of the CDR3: TGTGCCAGAAGCCCCAAGGGGGGTCTCTTCGGCTACACCTTC. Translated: CARSPKGGLFGYTF.

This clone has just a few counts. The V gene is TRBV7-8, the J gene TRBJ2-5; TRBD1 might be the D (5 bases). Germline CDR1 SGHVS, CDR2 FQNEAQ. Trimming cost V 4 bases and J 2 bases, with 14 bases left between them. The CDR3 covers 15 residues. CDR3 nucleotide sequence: TGTGCCAGCAGCTGGAACATTAGACAGCAAGAGACCCAGTACTTC. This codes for CASSWNIRQQETQYF.

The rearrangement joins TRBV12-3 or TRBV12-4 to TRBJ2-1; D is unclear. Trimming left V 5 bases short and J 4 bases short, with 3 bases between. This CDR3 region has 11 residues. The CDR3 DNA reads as TGTGCCAGCAGTACGTACAATGAGCAGTTCTTC. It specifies CASSTYNEQFF.

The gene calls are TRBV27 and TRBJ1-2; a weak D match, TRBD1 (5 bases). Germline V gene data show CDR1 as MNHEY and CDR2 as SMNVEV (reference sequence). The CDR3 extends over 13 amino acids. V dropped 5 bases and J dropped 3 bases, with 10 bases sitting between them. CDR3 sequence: CASSPQVYYGYTF. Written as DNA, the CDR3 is TGTGCCAGCAGTCCACAGGTCTACTATGGCTACACCTTC.

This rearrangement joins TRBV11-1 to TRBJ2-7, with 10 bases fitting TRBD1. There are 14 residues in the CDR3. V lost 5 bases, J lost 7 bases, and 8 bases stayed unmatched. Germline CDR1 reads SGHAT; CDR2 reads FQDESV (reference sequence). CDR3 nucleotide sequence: TGTGCCAGCAGCCCTCGACAGGGGGCTCGGGAGCAGTACTTC. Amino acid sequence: CASSPRQGAREQYF.

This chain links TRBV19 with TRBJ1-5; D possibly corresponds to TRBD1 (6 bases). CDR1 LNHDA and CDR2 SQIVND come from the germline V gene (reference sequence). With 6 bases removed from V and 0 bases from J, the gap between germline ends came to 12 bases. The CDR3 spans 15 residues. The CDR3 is CASRSQGHSNQPQHF. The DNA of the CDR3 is TGTGCCAGTAGATCACAGGGCCATAGCAATCAGCCCCAGCATTTT.

This CDR3 reads CASSGSPGPPHTGELFF. For the CDR3, the DNA is TGTGCCAGCAGTGGCTCACCGGGACCCCCACACACCGGGGAGCTGTTTTTT. The rearrangement links TRBV25-1 to TRBJ2-2; D might be TRBD1 or TRBD2, each matching 5 bases. Per the germline V gene, CDR1 is MGHDK and CDR2 is SYGVNS. V lost 4 bases, J lost 3 bases, and 18 bases lay in between. The CDR3 contains 17 residues.

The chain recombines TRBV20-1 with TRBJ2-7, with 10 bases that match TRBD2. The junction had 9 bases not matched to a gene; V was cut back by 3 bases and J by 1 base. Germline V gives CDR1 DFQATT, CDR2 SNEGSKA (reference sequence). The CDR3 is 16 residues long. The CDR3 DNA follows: TGCAGTGCTAGTGATCTAGCGGGGGAGCTTTCCTACGAGCAGTACTTC. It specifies CSASDLAGELSYEQYF.

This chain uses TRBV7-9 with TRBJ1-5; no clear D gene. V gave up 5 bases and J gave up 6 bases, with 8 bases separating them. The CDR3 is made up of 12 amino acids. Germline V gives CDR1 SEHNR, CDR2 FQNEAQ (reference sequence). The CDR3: CASSLPAQPQHF. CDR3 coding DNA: TGTGCCAGCAGCCTCCCGGCTCAGCCCCAGCATTTT.

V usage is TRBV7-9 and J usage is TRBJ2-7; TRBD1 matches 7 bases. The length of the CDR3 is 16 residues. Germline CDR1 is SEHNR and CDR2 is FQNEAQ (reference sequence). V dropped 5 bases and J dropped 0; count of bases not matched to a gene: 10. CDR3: CASSAYRGHLSYEQYF. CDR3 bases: TGTGCCAGCAGCGCCTACAGGGGACACCTCTCCTACGAGCAGTACTTC.

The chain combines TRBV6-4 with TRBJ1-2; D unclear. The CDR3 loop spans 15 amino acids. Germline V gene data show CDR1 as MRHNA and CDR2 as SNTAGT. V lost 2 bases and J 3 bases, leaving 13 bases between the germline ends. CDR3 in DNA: TGTGCCAGCAGTGACCCGGCCGGCGGGCACTATGGCTACACCTTC. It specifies CASSDPAGGHYGYTF.

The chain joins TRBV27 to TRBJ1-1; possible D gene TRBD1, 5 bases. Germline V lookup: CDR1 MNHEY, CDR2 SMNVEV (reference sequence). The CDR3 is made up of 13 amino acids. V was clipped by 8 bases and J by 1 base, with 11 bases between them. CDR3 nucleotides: TGTGCCAGCCGACTGGGGGGGAACACTGAAGCTTTCTTT. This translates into CASRLGGNTEAFF.

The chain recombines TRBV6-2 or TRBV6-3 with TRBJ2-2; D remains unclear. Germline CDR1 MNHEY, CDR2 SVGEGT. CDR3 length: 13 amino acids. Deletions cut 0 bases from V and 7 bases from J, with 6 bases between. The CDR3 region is CASSYSVSGELFF. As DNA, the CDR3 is TGTGCCAGCAGTTACTCGGTCAGCGGGGAGCTGTTTTTT.